The entry below describes one T cell receptor (beta chain). Its specificity is unknown. This table comes from immunoSEQ multiplex PCR, and its TCRdb copy is limited to in-frame clones, with some not included. Of some 95,000 clones in the sample, roughly 77% were seen once. V shed 6 bases, J shed 3 bases, and the junction held 14 bases outside the gene matches. Germline V gene lookup returns CDR1 PRHDT and CDR2 FYEKMQ (reference sequence). The CDR3 runs to 16 residues. The entry originates in a study of a mutant IDH1 vaccine in newly diagnosed glioma. Study findings and constraints: Apparently, pseudoprogression bore no relation to changes among the top peripheral T cell clonotypes. Of all patients, 85% to 95% showed vaccine-induced immune responses.

Time point meaning: baseline, week 1 (first vaccination visit). Treatment given: pre-vaccination baseline after standard-of-care therapy. Astrocytomas that were new, WHO grade 3 or 4, IDH1-mutant and ATRX-lost were present in the donors. The chain combines TRBV13 with TRBJ2-7; 7 bases agree with TRBD2. This specimen was PBMCs, taken from a glioma patient treated with radiotherapy, temozolomide or both. The TCR was taken from a man between 40 and 49 years old with glioma. DNA of the CDR3: TGTGCCAGCAGGCAACTAGCGCGGACGTCCCTCTACGAGCAGTACTTC. Protein: CASRQLARTSLYEQYF. The full variable domain, rest sourced from reference TRBV13 and TRBJ2-7, is AAGVIQSPRHLIKEKRETATLKCYPIPRHDTVYWYQQGPGQDPQFLISFYEKMQSDKGSIPDRFSAQQFSDYHSELNMSSLELGDSALYFCASRQLARTSLYEQYFGPGTRLTVT.